Below are 11 T cell receptor beta chains sequenced from a single sample in a study of blood T cell repertoires in COVID-19. Produced via immunoSEQ multiplex PCR; TCRdb's table is partial and in-frame only. This sample has 200,000 to 250,000 clones, with more than 75% found just once. Sequencing used peripheral blood. The receptors stem from a middle-aged man with active or convalescent COVID-19.

CDR3 nucleotide sequence: TGTGCCAGCTCCCCGTCCCGTGGGAGGGAGCAGTACTTC. Translation gives CASSPSRGREQYF. This chain joins TRBV7-2 and TRBJ2-7; maybe TRBD2 (6 bases). The germline gives CDR1 SGHTA, CDR2 FQGNSA. The CDR3 length is 13 residues. V lost 8 bases and J 7 bases, leaving 18 bases between the germline ends.

The chain carries TRBV27 and TRBJ1-5, with TRBD1 identical over 11 bases. V dropped 1 base and J dropped 1; count of bases not matched to a gene: 12. The CDR3 sequence is 20 residues long. Germline V lookup: CDR1 MNHEY, CDR2 SMNVEV (reference sequence). The CDR3 reads CASSLWGPGQGVGSNQPQHF. The CDR3 nucleotides read TGTGCCAGCAGTTTATGGGGACCGGGACAGGGGGTTGGCAGCAATCAGCCCCAGCATTTT.

The chain is built from TRBV9 and TRBJ1-3, with D unclear. Trimming took off 5 bases at V and 0 bases at J, with 9 bases between the two ends. The CDR3 has 14 residues. Looked up from germline, CDR1 is SGDLS and CDR2 is YYNGEE. The CDR3 is CASSGQVSGNTIYF. The CDR3 nucleotides read TGTGCCAGCAGTGGGCAGGTCTCTGGAAACACCATATATTTT. The full variable domain, with the rest looked up from reference TRBV9 and TRBJ1-3, is DSGVTQTPKHLITATGQRVTLRCSPRSGDLSVYWYQQSLDQGLQFLIQYYNGEERAKGNILERFSAQQFPDLHSELNLSSLELGDSALYFCASSGQVSGNTIYFGEGSWLTVV.

This sequence joins TRBV5-1 and TRBJ2-1; 7 nucleotides agree with TRBD2. V dropped 0 bases and J dropped 0; count of bases not matched to a gene: 9. The CDR3 extends over 18 amino acids. Germline-derived CDR1 and CDR2 are SGHRS and YFSETQ. CDR3 coding DNA: TGCGCCAGCAGCTTGGATGGACGGAGCGGGGCCTCCTACAATGAGCAGTTCTTC. Translating it yields CASSLDGRSGASYNEQFF.

The rearrangement joins TRBV27 to TRBJ1-1; no clear D gene. The CDR3 runs 15 residues. Germline assignment: CDR1 MNHEY and CDR2 SMNVEV (reference sequence). Trimming took off 6 bases at V and 0 bases at J, with 14 bases between the two ends. CDR3: CASRTTSNMNTEAFF. The DNA of the CDR3 is TGTGCCAGCAGGACAACCAGTAATATGAACACTGAAGCTTTCTTT.

This rearrangement joins TRBV28 to TRBJ1-4, with a tentative D call TRBD1 (5 bases). Germline V gene lookup returns CDR1 MDHEN and CDR2 SYDVKM. V lost 8 bases, J lost 0 bases, and 10 bases lay in between. The CDR3 is made up of 14 amino acids. CDR3 sequence reads: CASVWGATNEKLFF. The CDR3 coding sequence is TGTGCCAGCGTGTGGGGGGCAACTAATGAAAAACTGTTTTTT. Together with reference TRBV28 and TRBJ1-4, the CDR3 gives the full variable domain: DVKVTQSSRYLVKRTGEKVFLECVQDMDHENMFWYRQDPGLGLRLIYFSYDVKMKEKGDIPEGYSVSREKKERFSLILESASTNQTSMYLCASVWGATNEKLFFGSGTQLSVL.

This sequence joins TRBV10-1 and TRBJ1-1; D is undetermined. V dropped 3 bases and J dropped 4 bases, with 6 bases sitting between them. CDR1 and CDR2 (germline): WNHNN, SYGVQD (reference sequence). The CDR3 contains 12 residues. In DNA form, the CDR3 reads TGCGCCAGCAGTGACTTCGGCACTGAAGCTTTCTTT. The encoded protein is CASSDFGTEAFF.

The rearrangement uses TRBV10-3 and TRBJ1-1; D gene uncertain. Trimming cost V 2 bases and J 1 base, with 5 bases left between them. Germline CDR1 reads ENHRY; CDR2 reads SYGVKD. The CDR3 contains 13 residues. The CDR3 nucleotides are TGTGCCATCAGTGAGCAGTCGAACACTGAAGCTTTCTTT. This translates into CAISEQSNTEAFF.

The V and J genes are TRBV24-1 and TRBJ2-2; D remains ambiguous. V lost 1 base, J lost 1 base, and 3 bases lay in between. The CDR3 contains 14 residues. CDR1 and CDR2 (germline): KGHDR, SFDVKD. The CDR3 loop reads CATSDLQNTGELFF. CDR3 bases: TGTGCCACCAGTGATTTACAGAACACCGGGGAGCTGTTTTTT.

This clone was found once. The chain has TRBV5-1 and TRBJ1-3; unclear D gene. The V gene's germline CDR1 is SGHRS and CDR2 YFSETQ. This CDR3 is built from 13 residues. V was pared by 2 bases and J by 3 bases, with 6 bases between. CDR3: CASSFTVGNTIYF. Here the CDR3 DNA reads TGCGCCAGCAGCTTTACAGTTGGAAACACCATATATTTT.

There are a few counts of this clone. This rearrangement joins TRBV6-6 to TRBJ1-5; D is unclear. CDR3 length: 12 amino acids. CDR1 MNHNY and CDR2 SVGAGI come from the germline V gene (reference sequence). Deletions cut 6 bases from V and 7 bases from J, with 10 bases between. Here the CDR3 reads CASRADTQPQHF. In DNA, the CDR3 is TGTGCCAGCAGGGCGGATACACAGCCCCAGCATTTT.